This T cell receptor beta chain appears in the sequencing data of a study of blood T cell repertoires in COVID-19. Study details: Sample material is recorded as cDNA or gDNA derived from T cells, B-cell-depleted T cells, or PBMCs.

Libraries were prepared by immunoSEQ multiplex PCR; TCRdb keeps only in-frame clonotypes and omits some of them. This table has roughly 69,000 clones, roughly 90% appearing once. Germline-derived CDR1 and CDR2 are SGHRS and YFSETQ. The CDR3 sequence is 17 residues long. After removal of 0 bases from V and 1 base from J, the junction contained 7 bases not matched to a gene. The sequence derives from a man between 45 and 60 years old with acute or convalescent COVID-19. Input material: peripheral blood. The chain uses TRBV5-1 and TRBJ2-1, with 7 positions matching TRBD2. CDR3 region: CASSLGGTTSSYNEQFF. The CDR3 region has the DNA TGCGCCAGCAGCTTGGGAGGGACTACCTCTTCCTACAATGAGCAGTTCTTC.